The 29 T cell receptor beta chains reported below all come from one sample, sequenced in a study of blood T cell repertoires in COVID-19. Clones were sequenced by immunoSEQ multiplex PCR, and TCRdb holds only the in-frame ones, with some missing. Here the sample spans under 95,000 clones, approximately 88% being singletons. Sequencing was performed on peripheral blood. The receptor set was obtained from a man in his 60s with acute or convalescent COVID-19.

The rearrangement links TRBV5-4 to TRBJ2-5; D may be TRBD2 (6 bases). The V end lost 0 bases, the J end lost 5 bases, and 11 bases lay between the germline ends. The CDR3 is 14 residues long. The germline gives CDR1 SGHNT, CDR2 YYREEE (reference sequence). In DNA, the CDR3 is TGTGCCAGCAGCTTGGCCGGGGCGGGGGAGACCCAGTACTTC. Translated, it gives CASSLAGAGETQYF.

The J gene is TRBJ2-2, the V gene TRBV7-8; 7 bases line up with TRBD1. This CDR3 comprises 15 residues. The J segment lost 2 bases and the V segment lost 5 bases, leaving 5 bases of the junction unmatched. Germline CDR1 is SGHVS and CDR2 is FQNEAQ. CDR3 sequence reads: CASSARDSNTGELFF. CDR3 bases: TGTGCCAGCAGCGCCCGGGACAGTAACACCGGGGAGCTGTTTTTT.

This CDR3 reads CASSQEDRGYGANVLTF. In nucleotides, the CDR3 is TGTGCCAGCAGCCAAGAGGACAGGGGGTACGGGGCCAACGTCCTGACTTTC. The V and J genes are TRBV4-2 and TRBJ2-6, with TRBD1 matching over 10 bases. The CDR3 contains 17 residues. Trimming took 0 bases from V and 4 from J; bases not matched to a gene: 3. Germline V CDR1 and CDR2: LGHNA, YNFKEQ.

The rearrangement links TRBV2 to TRBJ2-3, with 9 bases identical to TRBD1. The CDR3 extends over 14 amino acids. V lost 6 bases, J lost 4 bases, and 5 bases stayed unmatched. CDR1 and CDR2 from the germline V gene are SNHLY and FYNNEI. CDR3 sequence (DNA): TGTGCCAGCAGACGGGACAGGGTACCAGATACGCAGTATTTT. Translating it yields CASRRDRVPDTQYF.

V gene TRBV10-3 combines with J gene TRBJ1-5, with D tentatively TRBD1 (6 bases). This CDR3 comprises 15 residues. Germline-derived CDR1 and CDR2 are ENHRY and SYGVKD. Trimming left V 0 bases short and J 4 bases short, with 10 bases between. The CDR3 coding sequence is TGTGCCATCAGTGAGTCACGACAGGAAAATCAGCCCCAGCATTTT. It is translated as CAISESRQENQPQHF.

V usage is TRBV7-9 and J usage is TRBJ2-1; 12 bases fit TRBD2. The junction had 3 bases not matched to a gene; V was cut back by 5 bases and J by 4 bases. CDR1 is SEHNR, CDR2 FQNEAQ, per germline (reference sequence). The CDR3 length is 15 residues. In DNA, the CDR3 is TGTGCCAGCAGCCTACTAGCGGGGGGATACAATGAGCAGTTCTTC. It is translated as CASSLLAGGYNEQFF.

The chain links TRBV5-4 to TRBJ2-3, with 12 bases lining up with TRBD2. The CDR3 spans 20 residues. Germline values: CDR1 SGHNT, CDR2 YYREEE (reference sequence). The V gene end was trimmed by 5 bases and the J gene end by 3 bases; junction bases not matched to a gene: 19. The CDR3 nucleotides are TGTGCCAGCAGGATAAGCGGGGCTAGCGGGGGGGCATTGGTGACAGATACGCAGTATTTT. Translated: CASRISGASGGALVTDTQYF. The entire variable domain, with the rest obtained from reference TRBV5-4 and TRBJ2-3, is as follows: ETGVTQSPTHLIKTRGQQVTLRCSSQSGHNTVSWYQQALGQGPQFIFQYYREEENGRGNFPPRFSGLQFPNYSSELNVNALELDDSALYLCASRISGASGGALVTDTQYFGPGTRLTVL.

This clone was seen once. The chain links TRBV9 to TRBJ1-2; no clear D. This CDR3 has 16 residues. V was pared by 3 bases and J by 4 bases, with 19 bases between. Per germline, CDR1 SGDLS and CDR2 YYNGEE. The CDR3 region has the DNA TGTGCCAGCAGCGCCCTAGAACGGGAACCCTTCTATGGCTACACCTTC. Encoded protein: CASSALEREPFYGYTF.

This clone was detected only once. This sequence joins TRBV12-3 or TRBV12-4 and TRBJ1-1; a possible D gene is TRBD1 (5 bases). The length of the CDR3 is 13 residues. The V gene lost 7 bases and the J gene lost 1 base, with 10 bases spanning the gap. The CDR3 bases are TGTGCCAGCACCCCGCAGGGGAACACTGAAGCTTTCTTT. It yields the protein CASTPQGNTEAFF.

This clone appeared once. The V gene is TRBV7-2, the J gene TRBJ2-1; perhaps TRBD1 as D (6 bases). The V end lost 1 base, the J end lost 6 bases, and 13 bases lay between the germline ends. Germline CDR1 reads SGHTA; CDR2 reads FQGNSA. The CDR3 runs to 15 residues. CDR3 nucleotides: TGTGCCAGCAGCTTAGGGTGGGGGCTTTTCAATGAGCAGTTCTTC. Translating gives CASSLGWGLFNEQFF.

The chain recombines TRBV9 with TRBJ1-1; 9 bases line up with TRBD1. V was pared by 3 bases and J by 2 bases, with 5 bases of the junction left unmatched. CDR3 length: 15 residues. The germline V gene has CDR1 SGDLS and CDR2 YYNGEE. For the CDR3, the DNA is TGTGCCAGCAGCGCCCAGGGACAGGGAAACACTGAAGCTTTCTTT. The encoded protein is CASSAQGQGNTEAFF.

The rearrangement links TRBV5-6 to TRBJ1-5; D remains ambiguous. Germline V gives CDR1 SGHDT, CDR2 YYEEEE. The CDR3 consists of 14 residues. Trimming pared 7 bases from V and 3 bases from J, leaving 14 bases between. CDR3 bases: TGTGCCAGCCTCAGGCGGGGTCACAATCAGCCCCAGCATTTT. Translation gives CASLRRGHNQPQHF.

The J gene is TRBJ2-2, the V gene TRBV5-6, with 11 bases that match TRBD2. The germline V gene encodes CDR1 SGHDT and CDR2 YYEEEE. The CDR3 extends over 19 amino acids. Losses at the gene ends were 0 bases for V and 2 bases for J; bases not matched to a gene: 9. In DNA, the CDR3 is TGTGCCAGCAGCTTGGGTCGTGGACTAGCGGGCTTTAACACCGGGGAGCTGTTTTTT. Protein product: CASSLGRGLAGFNTGELFF.

This clone was recorded only once. The chain uses TRBV7-2 and TRBJ2-2; 9 positions match TRBD1. The CDR3 consists of 16 residues. J was trimmed by 3 bases and V by 5 bases; bases with no gene match: 7. Germline V gene sequence: CDR1 SGHTA, CDR2 FQGNSA. CDR3 sequence: CASSPGQGIHTGELFF. The DNA for the CDR3 is TGTGCCAGCAGCCCGGGACAGGGTATCCACACCGGGGAGCTGTTTTTT. Full variable domain (rest looked up from reference TRBV7-2 and TRBJ2-2): GAGVSQSPSNKVTEKGKDVELRCDPISGHTALYWYRQSLGQGLEFLIYFQGNSAPDKSGLPSDRFSAERTGGSVSTLTIQRTQQEDSAVYLCASSPGQGIHTGELFFGEGSRLTVL.

J is TRBJ1-1 and V is TRBV7-9; D possibly corresponds to TRBD1 (6 bases). The CDR3 is 12 amino acids. V was trimmed by 7 bases and J by 8 bases, leaving 14 bases between them. Germline values: CDR1 SEHNR, CDR2 FQNEAQ (reference sequence). The CDR3 loop reads CASTSSDREAFF. In nucleotides, the CDR3 is TGTGCCAGCACTTCGAGTGACAGGGAAGCTTTCTTT.

The chain carries TRBV7-2 and TRBJ2-5; 9 positions agree with TRBD1. The CDR3 is 15 residues long. J gave up 1 base and V 5 bases, and 5 bases lay outside the gene matches. Germline V gene data show CDR1 as SGHTA and CDR2 as FQGNSA. For the CDR3, the DNA is TGTGCCAGCAGCCCGGACAGGGGCCGCCAAGAGACCCAGTACTTC. It translates to CASSPDRGRQETQYF.

The genes are TRBV7-2 and TRBJ1-4; TRBD1 matches at 10 bases. The junction had 5 bases not matched to a gene; V was cut back by 5 bases and J by 8 bases. Germline assignment: CDR1 SGHTA and CDR2 FQGNSA. The CDR3 spans 14 residues. The CDR3 here is CASSPRQGAEKLFF. DNA for the CDR3: TGTGCCAGCAGCCCTCGACAGGGGGCCGAAAAACTGTTTTTT.

This rearrangement joins TRBV6-4 to TRBJ2-7; D is undetermined. Trimming cost V 10 bases and J 4 bases, with 11 bases left between them. Per germline, CDR1 MRHNA and CDR2 SNTAGT. CDR3 length equals 11 residues. This chain's CDR3 is CATGPRYEQYF. The CDR3, as DNA: TGTGCCACCGGTCCCCGTTACGAGCAGTACTTC.

This clone has only a few counts. The rearrangement links TRBV3-1 (or the pseudogene TRBV3-2) to TRBJ2-1; 15 bases are shared with TRBD2. The junction had 3 bases not matched to a gene; V was cut back by 4 bases and J by 2 bases. Per the germline V gene, CDR1 is LGHDT and CDR2 is YNNKEL (reference sequence). This CDR3 spans 17 amino acids. The CDR3 DNA follows: TGTGCCAGCAGCCCGGGGACTAGCGGGGGGACCTACAATGAGCAGTTCTTC. Amino acids: CASSPGTSGGTYNEQFF.

As to this clone: One end of the junction varies from germline; a read error may be responsible. The gene calls are TRBV5-6 and TRBJ1-3; tentatively, D is TRBD1 (6 bases). Germline V CDR1 and CDR2: SGHDT, YYEEEE. This CDR3 region has 13 residues. CDR3 sequence reads: CASSLAQGTTIYF. CDR3 DNA: TGTGCCAGCAGCTTGGCACAGGGAACCACCATATATTTT.

CDR3 sequence reads: CASSLQAGAGELFF. For the CDR3, the DNA is TGTGCCAGCAGCCTGCAGGCAGGCGCCGGGGAGCTGTTTTTT. The chain recombines TRBV3-1 (or the pseudogene TRBV3-2) with TRBJ2-2; D is unclear. This CDR3 is 14 amino acids long. Trimming removed 4 bases from V and 6 bases from J, with 12 bases in between. CDR1 and CDR2 from the germline V gene are LGHDT and YNNKEL (reference sequence).

The chain has TRBV6-2 or TRBV6-3 and TRBJ2-5, with 8 bases matching TRBD2. After removal of 2 bases from V and 5 bases from J, the junction contained 10 bases not matched to a gene. The CDR3 totals 16 residues. Germline V gene sequence: CDR1 MNHEY, CDR2 SVGEGT. The CDR3 nucleotides read TGTGCCAGCAGTTACCCACTAGCGGCCATCCCGGAGACCCAGTACTTC. Translation gives CASSYPLAAIPETQYF.

By share, this clone ranks as medium-sized (0.01 to 0.1%). The genes are TRBV2 and TRBJ2-7; 7 bases fit TRBD1. V was pared by 2 bases and J by 2 bases, with 6 bases of the junction left unmatched. CDR3 length: 15 amino acids. Per the germline V gene, CDR1 is SNHLY and CDR2 is FYNNEI. The DNA of the CDR3 is TGTGCCAGCAGTGAATCGTCAGGGGGTACCTACGAGCAGTACTTC. This gives the protein CASSESSGGTYEQYF.

This clone was detected a few times. The rearrangement links TRBV3-1 (or the pseudogene TRBV3-2) to TRBJ2-5, with 15 bases that match TRBD2. Germline CDR1 reads LGHDT; CDR2 reads YNNKEL (reference sequence). The CDR3 runs to 20 residues. J gave up 0 bases and V 5 bases, and 13 bases lay outside the gene matches. The CDR3 coding sequence is TGTGCCAGCAGCAGAGCCCTTGGACTAGCGGGGGGGGTGTACCAAGAGACCCAGTACTTC. Protein product: CASSRALGLAGGVYQETQYF.

CDR3 in amino acids: CASSYSSGGSYGYTF. The CDR3 nucleotides read TGTGCCAGCAGTTACTCGAGCGGGGGTTCCTATGGCTACACCTTC. The chain has TRBV6-5 and TRBJ1-2; a weak D match, TRBD1 (5 bases). Germline-derived CDR1 and CDR2 are MNHEY and SVGAGI. The CDR3 loop spans 15 amino acids. V was pared by 0 bases and J by 4 bases, with 12 bases between.

This chain connects TRBV2 to TRBJ1-1, with TRBD1 as a possible D gene (5 bases). Trimming shortened V by 1 base and J by 0 bases, and 12 bases separated the two germline ends. The V gene's germline CDR1 is SNHLY and CDR2 FYNNEI. CDR3 length: 16 amino acids. This chain's CDR3 is CASSEGLTAMNTEAFF. The CDR3 nucleotides are TGTGCCAGCAGTGAAGGTTTGACAGCTATGAACACTGAAGCTTTCTTT. Full variable domain (remainder filled in from reference TRBV2 and TRBJ1-1): EPEVTQTPSHQVTQMGQEVILRCVPISNHLYFYWYRQILGQKVEFLVSFYNNEISEKSEIFDDQFSVERPDGSNFTLKIRSTKLEDSAMYFCASSEGLTAMNTEAFFGQGTRLTVV.

The chain is built from TRBV30 and TRBJ1-6, with TRBD1 matching over 10 bases. The CDR3 has 13 residues. Trimming took 5 bases from V and 6 from J; bases not matched to a gene: 1. Germline V gene data show CDR1 as GTSNPN and CDR2 as SVGIG (reference sequence). CDR3 DNA: TGTGCCTGGTGGACAGGGGGTAATTCACCCCTCCACTTT. Amino acid sequence: CAWWTGGNSPLHF.

CDR3 in DNA: TGTGCCAGCAGTTATCGGGGGGGGGCAGGCAAAAACATTCAGTACTTC. Translation: CASSYRGGAGKNIQYF. The chain links TRBV6-2 or TRBV6-3 to TRBJ2-4; 8 bases agree with TRBD2. This CDR3 region has 16 residues. Germline CDR1 reads MNHEY; CDR2 reads SVGEGT. V was clipped by 3 bases and J by 3 bases; unmatched bases: 7.

This clone was counted a single time. This same CDR3 is encoded by further DNA sequences in the sample. The chain combines TRBV7-9 with TRBJ1-5; 7 bases line up with TRBD1. J lost 2 bases, V lost 1 base, and 2 bases had no gene match. Germline CDR1 reads SEHNR; CDR2 reads FQNEAQ (reference sequence). The CDR3 has 15 residues. The CDR3 protein is CASSLGTGGNQPQHF. The CDR3 bases are TGTGCCAGCAGCTTAGGGACAGGCGGCAATCAGCCCCAGCATTTT.